This T cell receptor beta chain was documented in a study of cytomegalovirus exposure and HLA in healthy donors. About this clone itself: The target antigen is unknown.

In the PCR, 60 Vbeta and 13 Jbeta primers were used. Assay used: immunoSEQ multiplex PCR; TCRdb lists only in-frame clones, some missing. This sample has 130,000 or so clones, with roughly 70% found just once. General study results and limits: Cytomegalovirus-associated status was assigned to about 170 TCR beta chains. Later work found most CMV-associated TCR beta chains apparently HLA-restricted. Indistinguishability led to the exclusion of some V segments, TRBV6-2 and TRBV6-3 included. A later analysis reportedly identified an Asian-associated ancestry cluster as carrying fewer N-insertions than the 666-donor mean.

CDR1 is MDHEN, CDR2 SYDVKM, per germline. The V segment lost 4 bases and the J segment 0 bases; nucleotides outside the gene matches: 4. There are 16 residues in the CDR3. The sequenced material came from PBMCs. The gene calls are TRBV28 and TRBJ1-3; 9 positions match TRBD1. The receptor was isolated from a man aged 40-49 years in good health and CMV-seropositive. DNA for the CDR3: TGTGCCAGCAGTTCAAGGGACAGGGTCTCTGGAAACACCATATATTTT. Encoded protein: CASSSRDRVSGNTIYF.